A selection of T cell receptor beta chains follows, all from one sample in a study of T cells after yellow fever vaccination. TCRdb ran MiXCR on the 5' RACE reads and lists one entry per CDR3 protein. Counted here are some 560,000 distinct CDR3 sequences, 17% occurring once; the ten biggest clones make up 17%. The sequenced sample was PBMCs, obtained 4 to 5 days after the first yellow fever vaccination. The receptor source for this set is a man aged 18 to 30 who received the YFV17D yellow fever vaccine. CDR3s include the opening cysteine and the closing phenylalanine or tryptophan. Each record gives: V gene, J gene, CDR3 protein.

>TRBV4-1|TRBJ2-5
CASSQPGQGKTQYF
>TRBV12-3/TRBV12-4|TRBJ2-1
CASSFEAGGTSYNEQFF
>TRBV6-4|TRBJ2-1
CASSARGQRGGHEQFF
>TRBV27|TRBJ1-1
CASSFLGETEAFF
>TRBV7-9|TRBJ1-2
CASSFGAGTFVGYTF
>TRBV2|TRBJ2-5
CASSDKREGTQYF
>TRBV7-2|TRBJ2-7
CASSVHGGARYEQYF
>TRBV4-1|TRBJ1-6
CASSQQKKSSYNSPLHF
>TRBV4-1|TRBJ1-1
CASSQDPVGARGAAFF
>TRBV10-2|TRBJ1-2
CASSESGYGYTF